The rows below give T cell receptor beta chains drawn from one sample of a study of beta chain features in type 1 diabetes. The method was immunoSEQ multiplex PCR; TCRdb's version includes in-frame clones alone and lacks a portion of them. The data hold 300,000 or so clones, with about a tenth observed a single time. The sample was central memory CD4+ T cells from blood. The receptors were gathered from a man aged 25 to 40 with type 1 diabetes. Each CDR3 is given with its conserved first and last residue. A D gene is named only where the DNA matches it firmly. Size is stated for part of the rows, as once, few or many counts, or as a class when the clone is expanded.

TRBV13	TRBJ1-1	-	few	TGTGCCAGCAGCTCGCGGCCGAACACTGAAGCTTTCTTT	CASSSRPNTEAFF
TRBV28	TRBJ1-2	-	many	TGTGCCAGCAGTTTATTGATCGACGCAGGCTACACCTTC	CASSLLIDAGYTF
TRBV28	TRBJ1-2	-	few	TGTGCCAGCAGTTTGTCGGGGGGCTATGGCTACACCTTC	CASSLSGGYGYTF
TRBV7-2	TRBJ2-3	TRBD2	few	TGTGCCAGCAGCTTAGCGCCAAGCGGGGGTAGGAATACGCAGTATTTT	CASSLAPSGGRNTQYF
TRBV19	TRBJ2-2	-	few	TGTGCCAGTATGGTAGGGGTTAACACCGGGGAGCTGTTTTTT	CASMVGVNTGELFF
TRBV9	TRBJ1-3	-	few	TGTGCCAGCAGCGCTGGGTACGCTGGAAACACCATATATTTT	CASSAGYAGNTIYF
TRBV9	TRBJ1-2	-	few	TGTGCCAGCAGCCCAGCACCAGGGGCTGCTTCCTATGGCTACACCTTC	CASSPAPGAASYGYTF
TRBV5-6	TRBJ2-1	-	many	TGTGCCAGCAGCCTAGGGAATGAGCAGTTCTTC	CASSLGNEQFF
TRBV18	TRBJ2-1	-	-	TGTGCCAGCTCACTCCAACAGGGCGATGAGCAGTTCTTC	CASSLQQGDEQFF
TRBV11-2	TRBJ2-1	-	few	TGTGCCAGCAGCTTGGCTTTGGTCTTCGAGTCCTACAATGAGCAGTTCTTC	CASSLALVFESYNEQFF
TRBV28	TRBJ2-1	TRBD1	-	TGTGCCAGCAGTCCCGGACAGGGAAAAGGATCCTACAATGAGCAGTTCTTC	CASSPGQGKGSYNEQFF
TRBV11-2	TRBJ2-5	TRBD1	-	TGTGCCAGCAGCTCGGACAGGACCCAAGAGACCCAGTACTTC	CASSSDRTQETQYF
TRBV19	TRBJ1-6	-	-	TGTGCCAGTAGTATGAAGGGGACCCAAAATTCACCCCTCCACTTT	CASSMKGTQNSPLHF
TRBV11-2	TRBJ2-2	-	-	TGTGCCAGCAGCTTAGTTTCGGGCAGGGCCGGGGAGCTGTTTTTT	CASSLVSGRAGELFF
TRBV7-2	TRBJ2-2	TRBD2	-	TGTGCCAGCAGCGTTAGCGGGGGGCTCCACGGGGAGCTGTTTTTT	CASSVSGGLHGELFF
TRBV18	TRBJ2-1	-	few	TGTGCCAGCTCAGAGAACAGAGGGTCTCTGTTCTTC	CASSENRGSLFF